The T cell receptor (beta chain) described here comes from a study of T cells in Graves' hyperthyroidism and ophthalmopathy. Germline assignment: CDR1 DFQATT and CDR2 SNEGSKA (reference sequence). Trimming shortened V by 3 bases and J by 4 bases, and 7 bases separated the two germline ends. This CDR3 contains 12 residues. TCR beta CDR3 regions were amplified from RNA transcripts. HTBI primers were used for first-round RT-PCR of the TCR CDR3. TCRdb reanalysed the multiplex PCR reads using MiXCR and keeps one entry per CDR3 protein. This table holds approximately 600,000 distinct CDR3 sequences, about 20% found once.

The chain employs TRBV20-1 and TRBJ2-1; unclear D gene. The clonotype was recovered from a man between 25 and 39 years old with Graves' ophthalmopathy. Specimen: blood. The CDR3 reads CSARKSYNEQFF. The CDR3 DNA is TGCAGTGCTAGGAAATCTTACAATGAGCAGTTCTTC.